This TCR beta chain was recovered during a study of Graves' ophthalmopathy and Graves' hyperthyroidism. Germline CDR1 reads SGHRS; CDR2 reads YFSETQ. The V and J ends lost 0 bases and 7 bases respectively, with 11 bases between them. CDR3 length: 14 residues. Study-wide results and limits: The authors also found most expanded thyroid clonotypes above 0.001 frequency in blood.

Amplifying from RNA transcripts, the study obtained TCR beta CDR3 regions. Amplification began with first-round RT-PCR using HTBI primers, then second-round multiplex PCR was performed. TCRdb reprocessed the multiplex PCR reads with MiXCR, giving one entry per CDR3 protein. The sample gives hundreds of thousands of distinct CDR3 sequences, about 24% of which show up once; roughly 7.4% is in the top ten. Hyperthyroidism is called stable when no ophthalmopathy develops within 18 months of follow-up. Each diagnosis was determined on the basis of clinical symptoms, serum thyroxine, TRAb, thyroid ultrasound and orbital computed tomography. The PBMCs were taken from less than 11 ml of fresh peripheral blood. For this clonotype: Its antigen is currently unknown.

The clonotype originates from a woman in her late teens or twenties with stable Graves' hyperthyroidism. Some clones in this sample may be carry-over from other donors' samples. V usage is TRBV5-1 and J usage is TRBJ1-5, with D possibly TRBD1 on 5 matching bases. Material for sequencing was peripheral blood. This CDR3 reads CASSLEGSGQPQHF. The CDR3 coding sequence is TGCGCCAGCAGCTTGGAAGGGTCAGGGCAGCCCCAGCATTTT.